This T cell receptor beta chain derives from a study of blood T cells in healthy people across ages. Study overall: Template switching captured about one barcoded beta molecule per two T cells. The study's findings and limits: Relative to aged donors, long-lived donors carried more naive CD4+ cells and displayed higher diversity.

The total RNA that was extracted per sample amounted to at least 5 micrograms. This clonotype has just a few counts. Antigen specificity is unknown. Germline CDR1 and CDR2: DFQATT and SNEGSKA (reference sequence). This CDR3 spans 11 amino acids. Trimming stripped 3 bases from V and 3 bases from J, with 5 bases between. Using a J-beta primer mix together with a sample-barcoded 5' primer, a second PCR was run for about 6 to 12 cycles. Every molecule of cDNA carried a tag from a template-switch adaptor with 12 random nucleotides. From the 5' RACE reads, TCRdb called clonotypes with MiXCR, one entry per CDR3 protein. The sample contains hundreds of thousands of distinct CDR3 sequences, roughly 60% of which appear only once.

The specimen was blood. This TCR was sampled from a man aged 25-45 years in good health. The gene calls are TRBV20-1 and TRBJ1-1; no firm D call. CDR3 sequence: CSARGYTEAFF. In nucleotides, the CDR3 is TGCAGTGCTAGGGGGTACACTGAAGCTTTCTTT.